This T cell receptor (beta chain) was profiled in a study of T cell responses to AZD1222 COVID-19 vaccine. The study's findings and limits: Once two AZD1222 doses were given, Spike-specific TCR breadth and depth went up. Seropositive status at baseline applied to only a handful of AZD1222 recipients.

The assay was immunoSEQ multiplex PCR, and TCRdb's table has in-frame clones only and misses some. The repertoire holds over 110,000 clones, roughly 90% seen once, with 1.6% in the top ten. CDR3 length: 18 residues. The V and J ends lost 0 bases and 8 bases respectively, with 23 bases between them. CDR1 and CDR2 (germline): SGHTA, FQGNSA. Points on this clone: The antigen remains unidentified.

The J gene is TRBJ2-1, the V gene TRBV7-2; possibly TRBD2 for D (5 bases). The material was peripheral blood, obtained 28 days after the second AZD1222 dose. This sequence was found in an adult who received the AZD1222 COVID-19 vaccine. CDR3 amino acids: CASSLARPVASRLHEQFF. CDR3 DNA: TGTGCCAGCAGCTTAGCGCGGCCTGTGGCTAGCCGGTTACATGAGCAGTTCTTC. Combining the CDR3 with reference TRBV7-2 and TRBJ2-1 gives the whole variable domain GAGVSQSPSNKVTEKGKDVELRCDPISGHTALYWYRQSLGQGLEFLIYFQGNSAPDKSGLPSDRFSAERTGGSVSTLTIQRTQQEDSAVYLCASSLARPVASRLHEQFFGPGTRLTVL.